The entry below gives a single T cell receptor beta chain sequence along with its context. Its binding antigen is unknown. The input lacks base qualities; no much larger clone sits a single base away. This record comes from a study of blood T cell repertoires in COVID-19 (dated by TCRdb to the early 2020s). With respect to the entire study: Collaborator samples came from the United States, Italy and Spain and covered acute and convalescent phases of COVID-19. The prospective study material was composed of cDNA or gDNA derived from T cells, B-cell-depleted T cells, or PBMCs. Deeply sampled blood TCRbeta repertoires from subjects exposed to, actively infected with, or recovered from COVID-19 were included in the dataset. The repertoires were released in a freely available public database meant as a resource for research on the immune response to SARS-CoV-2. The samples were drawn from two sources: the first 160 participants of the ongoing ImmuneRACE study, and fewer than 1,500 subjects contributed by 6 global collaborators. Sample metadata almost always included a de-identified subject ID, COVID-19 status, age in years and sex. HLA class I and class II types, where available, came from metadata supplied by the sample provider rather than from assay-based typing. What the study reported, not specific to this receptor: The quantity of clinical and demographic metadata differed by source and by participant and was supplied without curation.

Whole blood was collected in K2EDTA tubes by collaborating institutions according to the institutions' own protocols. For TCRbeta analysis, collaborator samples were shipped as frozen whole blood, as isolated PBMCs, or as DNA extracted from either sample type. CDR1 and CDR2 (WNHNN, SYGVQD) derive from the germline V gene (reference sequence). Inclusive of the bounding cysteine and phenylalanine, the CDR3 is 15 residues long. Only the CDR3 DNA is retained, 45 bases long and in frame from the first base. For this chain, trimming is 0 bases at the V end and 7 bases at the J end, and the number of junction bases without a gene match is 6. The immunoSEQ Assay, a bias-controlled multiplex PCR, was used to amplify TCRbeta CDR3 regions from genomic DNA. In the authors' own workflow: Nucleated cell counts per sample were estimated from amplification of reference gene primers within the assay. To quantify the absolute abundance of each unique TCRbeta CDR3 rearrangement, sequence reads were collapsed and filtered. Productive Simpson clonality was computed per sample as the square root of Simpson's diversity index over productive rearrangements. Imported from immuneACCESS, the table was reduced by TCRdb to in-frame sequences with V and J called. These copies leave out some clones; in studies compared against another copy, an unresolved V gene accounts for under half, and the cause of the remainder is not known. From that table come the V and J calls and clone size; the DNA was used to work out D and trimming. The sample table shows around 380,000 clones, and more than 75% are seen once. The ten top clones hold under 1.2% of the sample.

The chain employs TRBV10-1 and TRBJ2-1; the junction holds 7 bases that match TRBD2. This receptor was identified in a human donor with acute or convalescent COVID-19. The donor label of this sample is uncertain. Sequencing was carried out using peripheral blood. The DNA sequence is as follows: TGCGCCAGCAGTGAGTCGGCTAGCGGATTAAATGAGCAGTTCTTC. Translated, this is CASSESASGLNEQFF.